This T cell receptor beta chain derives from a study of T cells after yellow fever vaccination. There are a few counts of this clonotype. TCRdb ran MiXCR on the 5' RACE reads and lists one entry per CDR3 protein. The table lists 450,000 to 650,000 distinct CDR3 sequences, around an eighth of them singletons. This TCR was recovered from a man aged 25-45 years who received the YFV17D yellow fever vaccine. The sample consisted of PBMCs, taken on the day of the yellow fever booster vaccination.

The CDR3 DNA reads TGTGCCTTACAGGGGAGCTCCTACGAGCAGTACTTC. Translating gives CALQGSSYEQYF. This chain links TRBV2 with TRBJ2-7; 7 positions agree with TRBD1. From germline, CDR1 is SNHLY and CDR2 FYNNEI. With V trimmed by 11 bases and J by 0 bases, 4 bases remained unmatched. There are 12 residues in the CDR3. Looking up the rest from reference TRBV2 and TRBJ2-7 gives the full variable domain: EPEVTQTPSHQVTQMGQEVILRCVPISNHLYFYWYRQILGQKVEFLVSFYNNEISEKSEIFDDQFSVERPDGSNFTLKIRSTKLEDSAMYFCALQGSSYEQYFGPGTRLTVT.